The rows below give T cell receptor beta chains drawn from one sample of a study of cytomegalovirus exposure and HLA in healthy donors. Profiling relied on immunoSEQ multiplex PCR, and the TCRdb table lists in-frame clones only, not all of them. The sample holds approximately 130,000 clones, approximately 79% seen once. The sequencing sample was made of PBMCs. The receptors come from a man between 45 and 60 years old in good health and CMV-seropositive. Each CDR3 is given with its conserved first and last residue. D genes are given only for firm matches. A clone size is listed for some rows: how often the clone was seen (once, few, many), or a class if it is expanded.

d_call	v_call	clone_size	j_call	cdr3_nt	cdr3_aa
NA	TRBV2	NA	TRBJ1-5	TGTGCCAGCAGTGCTGGGGCTAGCAATCAGCCCCAGCATTTT	CASSAGASNQPQHF
NA	TRBV11-3	NA	TRBJ2-2	TGTGCCAGCAGCTTACGTTTCGGTCCGCCCGGGGAGCTGTTTTTT	CASSLRFGPPGELFF
TRBD1	TRBV6-5	NA	TRBJ1-5	TGTGCCAGCAGGGACAGGGGCACGAATCAGCCCCAGCATTTT	CASRDRGTNQPQHF
NA	TRBV6-6	NA	TRBJ1-2	TGTGCCAGCAGTTACCGCGGAGGCTACACCTTC	CASSYRGGYTF
TRBD1	TRBV15	NA	TRBJ1-3	TGTGCCACCAGCAGTGGGAGACAGGGGAGGTCTGGAAACACCATATATTTT	CATSSGRQGRSGNTIYF
NA	TRBV7-2	NA	TRBJ1-1	TGTGCCAGCAGCTTCAGTCGGGCTGAAGCTTTCTTT	CASSFSRAEAFF
NA	TRBV5-1	NA	TRBJ2-3	TGCGCCAGCAGCGTAACGCCGGGAGCGCGGCTAGATACGCAGTATTTT	CASSVTPGARLDTQYF
TRBD2	TRBV5-1	NA	TRBJ2-2	TGCGCCAGCAGCTCCCAGGCGGGGGACACCGGGGAGCTGTTTTTT	CASSSQAGDTGELFF
TRBD1	TRBV2	NA	TRBJ1-1	TGTGCCAGCAAGGGGACAGGGCGCACTGAAGCTTTCTTT	CASKGTGRTEAFF
NA	TRBV27	NA	TRBJ1-5	TGTGCCAGCTCTCGCGCAGGGGCTAGCAATCAGCCCCAGCATTTT	CASSRAGASNQPQHF
NA	TRBV5-1	NA	TRBJ2-5	TGCGCCAGCAGCTTGGGGGCGGAGACCCAGTACTTC	CASSLGAETQYF
NA	TRBV5-1	NA	TRBJ2-3	TGCGCCAGCAGCTTGGCGCGGGGTCCGGCAGATACGCAGTATTTT	CASSLARGPADTQYF
NA	TRBV2	few	TRBJ2-1	TGTGCCAGCAGTGATCGGGGATTTGAGCAGTTCTTC	CASSDRGFEQFF
TRBD1	TRBV2	NA	TRBJ1-6	TGTGCCAGCAGATCAATGGGACAGGGGGCGAATAATTCACCCCTCCACTTT	CASRSMGQGANNSPLHF
NA	TRBV7-9	few	TRBJ2-7	TGTGCCAGCAGCTTTAGCTGGAGGACCACCTACGAGCAGTACTTC	CASSFSWRTTYEQYF
NA	TRBV5-1	few	TRBJ1-4	TGCGCCAGCAGCTTATCGGGAGGGGGTGAAAAACTGTTTTTT	CASSLSGGGEKLFF
NA	TRBV5-1	NA	TRBJ2-2	TGCGCCAGCAGCTTGGCCCCCCAGGGTACCGGGGAGCTGTTTTTT	CASSLAPQGTGELFF
NA	TRBV18	NA	TRBJ1-1	TGTGCCAGCTCACCATTACGGGACACGAACACTGAAGCTTTCTTT	CASSPLRDTNTEAFF
NA	TRBV11-1	NA	TRBJ2-6	TGTGCCAGCAGACCAGGGTCTGGGGCCAACGTCCTGACTTTC	CASRPGSGANVLTF
NA	TRBV7-2	NA	TRBJ2-5	TGTGCCAGCAGCCCGACCGGGTTCGGGGAGACCCAGTACTTC	CASSPTGFGETQYF
TRBD1	TRBV28	NA	TRBJ1-4	TGTGCCAGCAGTTCGTTGGGACAGGGAGGGCGTCTTAATGAAAAACTGTTTTTT	CASSSLGQGGRLNEKLFF
TRBD2	TRBV2	few	TRBJ2-5	TGTGCCAGCAGTTACCCACTAGCGGGGGGCCCGAAGTTACAAGAGACCCAGTACTTC	CASSYPLAGGPKLQETQYF
NA	TRBV4-1	once	TRBJ2-1	TGCGCCAGCAGCCAAGACGGGAATGAGCAGTTCTTC	CASSQDGNEQFF
TRBD1	TRBV4-1	NA	TRBJ2-7	TGCGCCAGCAGCCTGCTGGGACAGGGCTACGAGCAGTACTTC	CASSLLGQGYEQYF
NA	TRBV9	NA	TRBJ1-6	TGTGCCAGCAGCGGACCCCCCCAGGGTCGGTCACCCCTCCACTTT	CASSGPPQGRSPLHF
NA	TRBV5-6	NA	TRBJ1-4	TGTGCCAGCAGCGTTACAACCGGGGTGGCTAATGAAAAACTGTTTTTT	CASSVTTGVANEKLFF
NA	TRBV9	NA	TRBJ1-1	TGTGCCAGCAGCGTACAGTCGAACACTGAAGCTTTCTTT	CASSVQSNTEAFF
TRBD1	TRBV29-1	NA	TRBJ2-3	TGCAGCGTACGACAGGGGAGCACAGATACGCAGTATTTT	CSVRQGSTDTQYF
NA	TRBV5-1	once	TRBJ2-1	TGCGCCAGCAGCTTGGAAGGACAGCTATACAATGAGCAGTTCTTC	CASSLEGQLYNEQFF
NA	TRBV6-9	NA	TRBJ2-7	TGTGCCAGCATCCACCGGGAAGGACTCATCGAGCAGTACTTC	CASIHREGLIEQYF
NA	TRBV7-9	NA	TRBJ2-1	TGTGCCAGCAGCCGTGGGTTGAACTGGGCCTCCTACAATGAGCAGTTCTTC	CASSRGLNWASYNEQFF
TRBD1	TRBV7-3	NA	TRBJ2-2	TGTGCCAGCAGCTTATTGGGACAGGGGAACTCCGGGGAGCTGTTTTTT	CASSLLGQGNSGELFF
TRBD1	TRBV7-9	NA	TRBJ2-7	TGTGCCAGCAGCGCCGGACAGGCTCCATCCTACGAGCAGTACTTC	CASSAGQAPSYEQYF
TRBD2	TRBV19	NA	TRBJ2-2	TGTGCCAGTAGTGCCCGGCGGGAGCACACCGGGGAGCTGTTTTTT	CASSARREHTGELFF
TRBD1	TRBV7-7	NA	TRBJ2-2	TGTGCCAGCAGCGGTGGACAGGGAAACACCGGGGAGCTGTTTTTT	CASSGGQGNTGELFF
TRBD1	TRBV18	NA	TRBJ2-5	TGTGCCAGCTCACCAAAACAGGGGCCAGAGACCCAGTACTTC	CASSPKQGPETQYF
TRBD2	TRBV11-2	NA	TRBJ2-7	TGTGCCAGCAGCCCAGGGACTAGCGGGCTATACGAGCAGTACTTC	CASSPGTSGLYEQYF
NA	TRBV5-1	NA	TRBJ1-4	TGCGCCAGCCGGGGAACGGTTGCAGGAGAAAAACTGTTTTTT	CASRGTVAGEKLFF
TRBD2	TRBV7-9	NA	TRBJ2-6	TGTGCCAGCAGCACCGGACTAGCGCTAGGGGCCAACGTCCTGACTTTC	CASSTGLALGANVLTF
NA	TRBV5-6	NA	TRBJ2-3	TGTGCCAGCAGTTCTGACAGGACGGATACGCAGTATTTT	CASSSDRTDTQYF
NA	TRBV19	NA	TRBJ2-1	TGTGCCAGTAATGGGGGGTTTCCCAATGAGCAGTTCTTC	CASNGGFPNEQFF
NA	TRBV10-2	NA	TRBJ1-5	TGCGCCAGCAGTCATAAGCCATACAATCAGCCCCAGCATTTT	CASSHKPYNQPQHF
TRBD1	TRBV27	NA	TRBJ1-1	TGTGCCAGCAGGACGTTGACAGGGGTGGGCACTGAAGCTTTCTTT	CASRTLTGVGTEAFF